This T cell receptor (beta chain) appears in the sequencing data of a study of CD8+CD57+ T cells in acquired aplastic anemia. For the study at large: Roughly 3.2 ug was the average amount of DNA from sorted CD4+ and CD8+ cells. Study-level results: Patients and controls shared under 35 CD8+ CDR3 sequences, highly expressed in patients.

V shed 6 bases, J shed 5 bases, and the junction held 8 bases outside the gene matches. CDR3 size: 15 residues. CDR1 is MNHNS and CDR2 is SASEGT in the germline V gene. This clonotype has ten or more counts. Its antigen is not identified. Profiling that covered TCR beta VDJ and CDR3 relied on genomic DNA as its template. TCRdb reanalysed the reads using MiXCR and keeps one entry per CDR3 protein. In the table there are some 170,000 distinct CDR3 sequences, roughly 48% of which are singletons. Patients who underwent sequencing had shown CD8+CD57+ cell expansion by flow cytometry. The sequence was collected from a human donor with aplastic anemia. The chain uses TRBV6-1 and TRBJ2-2; 8 nucleotides agree with TRBD1. The sequencing sample was made of sorted CD4+, CD8+, or CD8+CD57+ T cells (not recorded which) from PBMCs. CDR3 nucleotide sequence: TGTGCCAGCAGGCCAAGGCAGGGGGCAACCGGGGAGCTGTTTTTT. It specifies CASRPRQGATGELFF.